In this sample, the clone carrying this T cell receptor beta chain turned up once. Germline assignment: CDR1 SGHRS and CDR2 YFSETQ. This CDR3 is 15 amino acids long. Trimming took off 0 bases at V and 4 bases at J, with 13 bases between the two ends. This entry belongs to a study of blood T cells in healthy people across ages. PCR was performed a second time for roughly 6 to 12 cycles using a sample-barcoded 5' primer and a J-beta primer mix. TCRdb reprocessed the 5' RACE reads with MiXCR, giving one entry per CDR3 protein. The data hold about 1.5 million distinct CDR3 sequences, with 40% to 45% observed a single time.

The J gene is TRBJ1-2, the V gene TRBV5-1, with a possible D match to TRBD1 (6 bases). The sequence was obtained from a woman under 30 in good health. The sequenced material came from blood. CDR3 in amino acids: CASSLALRQVYGYTF. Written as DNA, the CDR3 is TGCGCCAGCAGCTTGGCCCTTCGACAGGTCTATGGCTACACCTTC.